This TCR beta chain appears in the sequencing data of a study of blood T cells in healthy people across ages. Together with a sample-barcoded 5' primer, a J-beta primer mix was included in a second PCR lasting roughly 6 to 12 cycles. MiXCR was run by TCRdb on the 5' RACE reads, yielding one entry per CDR3 protein. Among around 870,000 distinct CDR3 sequences listed, less than 35% were seen once. CDR1 is MNHEY and CDR2 is SVGAGI in the germline V gene. The CDR3 sequence is 15 residues long. Comments on this clonotype: Just one base apart from a much larger clone, this may be a read error.

This rearrangement joins TRBV6-5 to TRBJ2-1; 8 nucleotides agree with TRBD1. Sequencing was performed on blood. The receptor's source is a woman of 80 years or more in good health. The CDR3 loop is CTSSFTGGPYNEQFF. DNA for the CDR3: TGTACCAGCAGTTTTACAGGGGGGCCCTACAATGAGCAGTTCTTC.